This T cell receptor (beta chain) was sequenced in a study of shared clonotypes between healthy human individuals. Study at large: Each donor contributed plates that comprised three CD4 naive, three CD4 memory, two CD8 naive and one CD8 memory.

Germline CDR1 SEHNR, CDR2 FQNEAQ (reference sequence). V was shortened by 11 bases and J by 3 bases, with 17 bases between the two germline ends. The CDR3 consists of 13 residues. TCRdb's table, derived via immunoSEQ multiplex PCR, lists solely in-frame clones and lacks some. The data show over a million clones, around 97% seen once. The source material was naive CD4+ T cells sorted from blood. Subset noted: CD45RA+ positively selected. This TCR was recovered from a man aged 30 to 39 in good health. The chain is built from TRBV7-9 and TRBJ2-7; D is perhaps TRBD1 (6 bases). The CDR3 DNA follows: TGTGCCGCCAGTCCCCGAGGGGGCTACGAGCAGTACTTC. Its protein is CAASPRGGYEQYF.